This T cell receptor beta chain was documented in a study of blood T cells in healthy people across ages. Together with a sample-barcoded 5' primer, a J-beta primer mix was included in a second PCR lasting 7 to 11 cycles. Every sample produced at least 3 million CDR3-containing paired-end reads. TCRdb reprocessed the 5' RACE reads via MiXCR and lists one record per CDR3 protein. The sample lists around 900,000 distinct CDR3 sequences; just over 50% were seen once. Healthy Caucasians from Russia aged about 6 to 100 served as donors. Germline CDR1 and CDR2: MRHNA and SNTAGT. The CDR3 spans 16 residues. Trimming took 5 bases from V and 4 from J, leaving 18 bases between them.

J is TRBJ2-1 and V is TRBV6-4, with D perhaps TRBD2 (6 bases). Sequenced sample: blood. This receptor was obtained from a woman aged 55 to 70 in good health. The CDR3 spells CASSPRTGGIYNEQFF. The DNA of the CDR3 is TGTGCCAGCAGTCCCCGTACTGGGGGGATTTACAATGAGCAGTTCTTC.